These T cell receptor beta chains were read from a single sample in a study of blood T cells in healthy people across ages. TCRdb processed the 5' RACE reads anew with MiXCR; each CDR3 protein has one entry. This table has about 760,000 distinct CDR3 sequences, just over 55% appearing once. The sample comprised blood. The source of these receptors is a man aged 35 to 55 in good health. The CDR3 runs from the conserved cysteine through the conserved F or W. A D gene is named only where the DNA matches it firmly. Expanded clones are given a class, and other clones once, few, many or no size at all.

v_call: TRBV28
clone_size: -
d_call: -
j_call: TRBJ2-7
cdr3_aa: CASSLQATRYF
cdr3_nt: TGTGCCAGCAGTCTCCAGGCCACGCGGTACTTC

v_call: TRBV2
clone_size: few
d_call: -
j_call: TRBJ2-5
cdr3_aa: CASSRPYVETQYF
cdr3_nt: TGTGCCAGCAGTAGACCGTACGTGGAGACCCAGTACTTC

v_call: TRBV3-1
clone_size: -
d_call: -
j_call: TRBJ1-5
cdr3_aa: CASSATQGSNQPQHF
cdr3_nt: TGTGCCAGCAGCGCTACGCAGGGGAGCAATCAGCCCCAGCATTTT

v_call: TRBV29-1
clone_size: -
d_call: TRBD1
j_call: TRBJ1-2
cdr3_aa: CSVWDRNYGYTF
cdr3_nt: TGCAGCGTCTGGGACAGGAACTATGGCTACACCTTC

v_call: TRBV10-3
clone_size: -
d_call: -
j_call: TRBJ2-3
cdr3_aa: CAISDLRKDTQYF
cdr3_nt: TGTGCCATCAGTGATTTACGCAAAGATACGCAGTATTTT

v_call: TRBV4-2
clone_size: -
d_call: TRBD1
j_call: TRBJ1-4
cdr3_aa: CASSQGSTDRGREKLFF
cdr3_nt: TGTGCCAGCAGCCAAGGTTCTACGGACAGGGGTAGAGAAAAACTGTTTTTT

v_call: TRBV10-3
clone_size: -
d_call: -
j_call: TRBJ2-1
cdr3_aa: CAMQPTDTDEQFF
cdr3_nt: TGTGCCATGCAACCAACAGACACAGATGAGCAGTTCTTC

v_call: TRBV2
clone_size: -
d_call: TRBD2
j_call: TRBJ2-2
cdr3_aa: CASSPLIPGTINTGELFF
cdr3_nt: TGTGCCAGCAGCCCACTTATTCCCGGGACTATCAACACCGGGGAGCTGTTTTTT

v_call: TRBV3-1
clone_size: once
d_call: TRBD2
j_call: TRBJ2-1
cdr3_aa: CASSHKLSAGGGFNEQFF
cdr3_nt: TGTGCCAGCAGCCACAAACTGTCAGCGGGGGGCGGTTTCAATGAGCAGTTCTTC

v_call: TRBV29-1
clone_size: -
d_call: TRBD2
j_call: TRBJ2-7
cdr3_aa: CSVEVIRPGLAGDSTYEQYF
cdr3_nt: TGCAGCGTTGAAGTTATTCGCCCGGGACTAGCGGGGGATTCTACATACGAGCAGTACTTC

v_call: TRBV12-3/TRBV12-4
clone_size: -
d_call: -
j_call: TRBJ2-7
cdr3_aa: CASSGREHSYEQYF
cdr3_nt: TGTGCCAGCAGTGGACGGGAGCACTCCTACGAGCAGTACTTC

v_call: TRBV10-3
clone_size: once
d_call: -
j_call: TRBJ2-1
cdr3_aa: CATTDETHLFRDEQFF
cdr3_nt: TGTGCCACCACCGACGAAACCCATCTGTTTAGGGATGAGCAGTTCTTC

v_call: TRBV29-1
clone_size: few
d_call: TRBD1
j_call: TRBJ1-2
cdr3_aa: CSVEAGGNYGYTF
cdr3_nt: TGCAGCGTTGAGGCAGGGGGTAACTATGGCTACACCTTC

v_call: TRBV28
clone_size: many
d_call: TRBD1
j_call: TRBJ2-7
cdr3_aa: CASSLTSDRGRREQYF
cdr3_nt: TGTGCCAGCAGTTTAACCTCGGACAGGGGGCGACGGGAGCAGTACTTC

v_call: TRBV11-2
clone_size: -
d_call: -
j_call: TRBJ2-5
cdr3_aa: CASSLTPPQGLSQETQYF
cdr3_nt: TGTGCCAGCAGCTTAACTCCCCCGCAGGGATTATCCCAAGAGACCCAGTACTTC

v_call: TRBV15
clone_size: -
d_call: TRBD2
j_call: TRBJ2-3
cdr3_aa: CATSRSGGPFSTDTQYF
cdr3_nt: TGTGCCACCAGCAGGAGCGGGGGGCCCTTTTCCACAGATACGCAGTATTTT

v_call: TRBV7-9
clone_size: many
d_call: TRBD1
j_call: TRBJ1-1
cdr3_aa: CASSETGGGGGNTEAFF
cdr3_nt: TGTGCCAGCAGCGAGACAGGGGGCGGAGGGGGGAACACTGAAGCTTTCTTT